These 14 T cell receptor beta chains were all obtained from the same sample, sequenced in a study of a mutant IDH1 vaccine in newly diagnosed glioma. Profiling relied on immunoSEQ multiplex PCR, and the TCRdb table lists in-frame clones only, not all of them. The data show roughly 60,000 clones, 70% to 90% seen once. Their target antigens are unknown. Time point described: week 23, last vaccination. Topical imiquimod was applied with each vaccine dose, which held 300 ug of mutant IDH1 20-mer peptide. Sequenced material: PBMCs, taken from a glioma patient whose treatment included an IDH1 peptide vaccine. All receptors come from a man aged 25 to 45 with glioma.

The chain has TRBV19 and TRBJ1-5, with TRBD1 matching 8 bases. Germline loops: CDR1 LNHDA, CDR2 SQIVND (reference sequence). J lost 10 bases, V lost 6 bases, and 11 bases had no gene match. The CDR3 length is 14 residues. CDR3 DNA: TGTGCCAGTAGGATAAACAGGGGGGAAGGTCCCCAGCATTTT. Translating it yields CASRINRGEGPQHF.

The rearrangement links TRBV6-6 to TRBJ2-2; D may be TRBD1 (6 bases). The V end was cut by 6 bases, the J end by 6 bases, with 17 bases between. The germline CDR1 and CDR2 sequences are MNHNY and SVGAGI (reference sequence). This CDR3 region has 15 residues. The CDR3 DNA follows: TGTGCCAGCAGATTCCGGGACACGCGCCCCGGGGAGCTGTTTTTT. It is translated as CASRFRDTRPGELFF.

The chain couples TRBV19 to TRBJ1-1; 9 nucleotides align to TRBD1. With V trimmed by 9 bases and J by 3 bases, 8 bases remained unmatched. Looked up from germline, CDR1 is LNHDA and CDR2 is SQIVND (reference sequence). This CDR3 spans 14 amino acids. CDR3: CASRAQGAHTEAFF. The CDR3 DNA follows: TGTGCCAGCAGGGCACAGGGGGCGCACACTGAAGCTTTCTTT.

This chain's CDR3 is CASSRTVDTFNQPQHF. CDR3 sequence (DNA): TGTGCCAGCAGCAGAACGGTGGACACCTTCAATCAGCCCCAGCATTTT. This chain connects TRBV21-1 to TRBJ1-5; the D call TRBD1 from the table was never checked on the DNA. TRBV21-1 is designated a pseudogene. CDR3 length: 16 amino acids.

V is TRBV7-6 and J is TRBJ2-3; maybe TRBD2 (6 bases). The V gene's germline CDR1 is SGHVS and CDR2 FNYEAQ. The CDR3 consists of 16 residues. Trimming left V 5 bases short and J 2 bases short, with 17 bases between. The CDR3 sequence: CASSVERPGVTDTQYF. CDR3 DNA sequence: TGTGCCAGCAGCGTCGAGAGACCGGGGGTCACAGATACGCAGTATTTT.

This sequence joins TRBV5-4 and TRBJ2-1; maybe TRBD2 (5 bases). V lost 4 bases and J 8 bases, leaving 10 bases between the germline ends. The V gene's germline CDR1 is SGHNT and CDR2 YYREEE (reference sequence). The CDR3 runs 12 residues. The CDR3 loop is CASSRERDEQFF. The CDR3, as DNA: TGTGCCAGCAGCCGCGAGAGGGATGAGCAGTTCTTC. The full variable domain, with the rest looked up from reference TRBV5-4 and TRBJ2-1, is ETGVTQSPTHLIKTRGQQVTLRCSSQSGHNTVSWYQQALGQGPQFIFQYYREEENGRGNFPPRFSGLQFPNYSSELNVNALELDDSALYLCASSRERDEQFFGPGTRLTVL.

The V gene is TRBV2, the J gene TRBJ2-6; either TRBD1 or TRBD2 may fit D (5 bases each). Looked up from germline, CDR1 is SNHLY and CDR2 is FYNNEI. The CDR3 runs to 16 residues. Trimming removed 6 bases from V and 0 bases from J, with 12 bases in between. CDR3 bases: TGTGCCAGCAGCGAGGGGACCTTCTCTGGGGCCAACGTCCTGACTTTC. It codes for CASSEGTFSGANVLTF.

This chain connects TRBV7-9 to TRBJ2-3; the D gene could be TRBD1 or TRBD2 (5 bases each). Germline lookup yields CDR1 SEHNR and CDR2 FQNEAQ (reference sequence). Trimming shortened V by 0 bases and J by 3 bases, and 13 bases separated the two germline ends. This CDR3 is built from 16 residues. The CDR3 is CASSLARGASTDTQYF. DNA for the CDR3: TGTGCCAGCAGCTTAGCGAGGGGCGCTAGTACAGATACGCAGTATTTT.

The chain recombines TRBV5-1 with TRBJ1-1; 7 bases are shared with TRBD1. Germline loops: CDR1 SGHRS, CDR2 YFSETQ. The V segment lost 5 bases and the J segment 3 bases; nucleotides outside the gene matches: 4. This CDR3 has 13 amino acids. CDR3 bases: TGCGCCAGCAGACCCGGGACAGACACTGAAGCTTTCTTT. It codes for CASRPGTDTEAFF.

The chain combines TRBV5-1 with TRBJ1-1; 7 positions agree with TRBD1. CDR3 length: 16 residues. V was pared by 4 bases and J by 2 bases, with 11 bases of the junction left unmatched. Germline V gene data show CDR1 as SGHRS and CDR2 as YFSETQ. The CDR3 sequence is CASSHKLPGGNTEAFF. For the CDR3, the DNA is TGCGCCAGCAGCCATAAATTACCAGGGGGTAACACTGAAGCTTTCTTT.

V gene TRBV7-9 combines with J gene TRBJ1-3, with D unresolved. V lost 4 bases to trimming and J lost 2 bases, with 12 bases between them. The CDR3 consists of 15 residues. Germline loops: CDR1 SEHNR, CDR2 FQNEAQ (reference sequence). In DNA, the CDR3 is TGTGCCAGCAGCTCTATGCTCCAGGCTGGAAACACCATATATTTT. It is translated as CASSSMLQAGNTIYF.

This chain links TRBV5-6 with TRBJ1-2; no clear D. Germline assignment: CDR1 SGHDT and CDR2 YYEEEE. Trimming cost V 0 bases and J 2 bases, with 14 bases left between them. CDR3 length: 16 residues. CDR3 sequence (DNA): TGTGCCAGCAGCTTGGCCCTGGCGGAGCTAAACTATGGCTACACCTTC. It codes for CASSLALAELNYGYTF.

The gene calls are TRBV19 and TRBJ1-2; D is unresolved. Trimming took off 7 bases at V and 4 bases at J, with 7 bases between the two ends. Germline CDR1 is LNHDA and CDR2 is SQIVND (reference sequence). CDR3 length: 11 amino acids. CDR3 region: CASNAGYGYTF. DNA for the CDR3: TGTGCCAGTAATGCCGGCTATGGCTACACCTTC. The full variable domain, its missing parts supplied by reference TRBV19 and TRBJ1-2, is DGGITQSPKYLFRKEGQNVTLSCEQNLNHDAMYWYRQDPGQGLRLIYYSQIVNDFQKGDIAEGYSVSREKKESFPLTVTSAQKNPTAFYLCASNAGYGYTFGSGTRLTVV.

The V and J genes are TRBV13 and TRBJ2-5; weak D call: TRBD1 (6 bases). V shed 3 bases and J shed 3 bases, with 14 bases lying between them. The CDR3 runs 15 residues. Germline V gene sequence: CDR1 PRHDT, CDR2 FYEKMQ (reference sequence). Here the CDR3 reads CASSFGFRGKETQYF. Written as DNA, the CDR3 is TGTGCCAGCAGCTTCGGTTTCAGGGGTAAAGAGACCCAGTACTTC.